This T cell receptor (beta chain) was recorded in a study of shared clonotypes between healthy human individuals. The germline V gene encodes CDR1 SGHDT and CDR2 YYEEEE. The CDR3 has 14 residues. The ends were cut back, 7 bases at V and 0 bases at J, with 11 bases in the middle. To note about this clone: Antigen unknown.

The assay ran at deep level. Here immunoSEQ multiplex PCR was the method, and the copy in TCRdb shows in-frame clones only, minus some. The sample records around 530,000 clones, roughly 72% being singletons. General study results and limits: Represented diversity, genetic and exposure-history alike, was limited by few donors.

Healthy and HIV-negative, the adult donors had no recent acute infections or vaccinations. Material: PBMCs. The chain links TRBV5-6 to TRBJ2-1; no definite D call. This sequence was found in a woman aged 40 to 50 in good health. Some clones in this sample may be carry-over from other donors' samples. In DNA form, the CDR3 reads TGTGCCAGCCTCGAATGGAGCTCCTACAATGAGCAGTTCTTC. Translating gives CASLEWSSYNEQFF. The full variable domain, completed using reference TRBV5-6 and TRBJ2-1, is DAGVTQSPTHLIKTRGQQVTLRCSPKSGHDTVSWYQQALGQGPQFIFQYYEEEERQRGNFPDRFSGHQFPNYSSELNVNALLLGDSALYLCASLEWSSYNEQFFGPGTRLTVL.